Below are 6 T cell receptor beta chains sequenced from a single sample in a study of T cells expressing NK-cell markers. TCRdb re-called the 5' RACE reads; every CDR3 protein appears as one record, without DNA. The record lists 400,000 to 550,000 distinct CDR3 sequences, of which the ten most abundant hold 6% to 8%. Sequences were obtained from blood T cells: a sorted CD56 or NKG2C T cell subset, CD4+ or CD8+ T cells, or bulk PBMC T cells (not recorded which). These receptor sequences come from a woman between 18 and 69 years old in good health.

CDR3 protein: CSVEPLSGATNEKLFF. This rearrangement joins TRBV29-1 to TRBJ1-4. Germline values: CDR1 SQVTM, CDR2 ANQGSEA. This CDR3 contains 16 residues. Full variable domain (missing parts from reference TRBV29-1 and TRBJ1-4): SAVISQKPSRDICQRGTSLTIQCQVDSQVTMMFWYRQQPGQSLTLIATANQGSEATYESGFVIDKFPISRPNLTFSTLTVSNMSPEDSSIYLCSVEPLSGATNEKLFFGSGTQLSVL.

This chain joins TRBV5-1 and TRBJ2-5; absent DNA, TCRdb's TRBD1 call cannot be checked. The CDR3 extends over 14 amino acids. Germline CDR1 reads SGHRS; CDR2 reads YFSETQ. The CDR3: CASSLTTGRETQYF.

This sequence joins TRBV5-1 and TRBJ1-5; there is no DNA to check the TCRdb D call of TRBD1. This CDR3 has 15 amino acids. From germline, CDR1 is SGHRS and CDR2 YFSETQ. The CDR3 loop is CASSLDGGMGQPQHF.

The J gene is TRBJ2-1, the V gene TRBV11-1; the TCRdb call, TRBD2, lacks DNA for checking. CDR3 size: 17 residues. Germline-derived CDR1 and CDR2 are SGHAT and FQDESV (reference sequence). Here the CDR3 reads CASSLIRRLAGGGEQFF.

The V call is TRBV20-1, the J call TRBJ2-3; TCRdb outputs TRBD2, but without DNA this stays unchecked. This CDR3 contains 14 residues. Germline assignment: CDR1 DFQATT and CDR2 SNEGSKA (reference sequence). Here the CDR3 reads CSATGLSTTDTQYF.

This chain connects TRBV19 to TRBJ1-6. Germline CDR1 and CDR2: LNHDA and SQIVND (reference sequence). CDR3 size: 14 residues. This chain's CDR3 is CASSAGRNNSPLHF.